The 16 T cell receptor beta chains presented below share a single source sample, sequenced in a study of shared clonotypes between healthy human individuals. Method: immunoSEQ multiplex PCR; TCRdb's copy keeps in-frame clones and lacks some. Of 760,000 or so clones listed, about 96% were seen once; the top ten hold less than 0.25%. Naive CD8 cells lacked CD45RO and underwent positive selection for CCR7, leaving out terminally differentiated effector memory CD45RA+ cells. Material for sequencing was naive CD8+ T cells sorted from blood. These receptors all stem from a man aged 25-45 years in good health.

This sequence joins TRBV4-1 and TRBJ2-5; 7 bases are shared with TRBD2. Per the germline V gene, CDR1 is MGHRA and CDR2 is YSYEKL. The trim removed 0 bases at V and 5 bases at J, leaving 9 bases unmatched. The CDR3 totals 16 residues. DNA for the CDR3: TGCGCCAGCAGCCAAGATCAGGCGGGAGTGAGGGAGACCCAGTACTTC. Its protein product is CASSQDQAGVRETQYF.

This clone was counted once. The V gene is TRBV11-3, the J gene TRBJ2-7; D call uncertain. V was trimmed by 3 bases and J by 2 bases, leaving 2 bases between them. CDR1 and CDR2 from the germline V gene are SGHNT and YENEEA. The CDR3 covers 11 residues. DNA of the CDR3: TGTGCCAGCAGCTTTGCCTACGAGCAGTACTTC. It yields the protein CASSFAYEQYF.

This clone was observed once. V is TRBV4-1 and J is TRBJ2-1; TRBD2 matches 7 bases. CDR1 MGHRA and CDR2 YSYEKL come from the germline V gene. The CDR3 loop spans 14 amino acids. The V and J ends lost 1 base and 12 bases, in that order; junction bases with no gene match: 9. Here the CDR3 reads CASSQVPSGTGQFF. The CDR3 region has the DNA TGCGCCAGCAGCCAAGTCCCTAGCGGTACAGGGCAGTTCTTC.

This chain connects TRBV9 to TRBJ2-1; no clear D. Per the germline V gene, CDR1 is SGDLS and CDR2 is YYNGEE. V lost 6 bases, J lost 0 bases, and 16 bases lay in between. CDR3 length equals 16 residues. The CDR3 is CASTTNPEASYNEQFF. Written as DNA, the CDR3 is TGTGCCAGCACCACAAACCCTGAGGCCTCCTACAATGAGCAGTTCTTC.

CDR3 loop: CASSPQGTALEQYF. The CDR3 nucleotides are TGTGCCAGCTCACCGCAGGGGACAGCCTTAGAGCAGTACTTC. This chain links TRBV18 with TRBJ2-7; TRBD1 agrees at 7 bases. Trimming took 3 bases from V and 7 from J; bases not matched to a gene: 9. CDR1 KGHSH and CDR2 LQKENI come from the germline V gene. The CDR3 consists of 14 residues.

This sequence joins TRBV9 and TRBJ2-7; TRBD1 matches at 7 bases. Germline assignment: CDR1 SGDLS and CDR2 YYNGEE. This CDR3 has 13 amino acids. V gave up 8 bases and J gave up 3 bases; unmatched junction bases: 8. CDR3 sequence reads: CARTGTARYEQYF. For the CDR3, the DNA is TGTGCCAGGACCGGGACAGCGCGCTACGAGCAGTACTTC. Full variable domain (missing parts from reference TRBV9 and TRBJ2-7): DSGVTQTPKHLITATGQRVTLRCSPRSGDLSVYWYQQSLDQGLQFLIQYYNGEERAKGNILERFSAQQFPDLHSELNLSSLELGDSALYFCARTGTARYEQYFGPGTRLTVT.

The rearrangement joins TRBV5-1 to TRBJ2-6; D is uncertain. The CDR3 consists of 14 residues. Per the germline V gene, CDR1 is SGHRS and CDR2 is YFSETQ. V gave up 0 bases and J gave up 0 bases, with 1 base separating them. The CDR3 sequence: CASSLDSGANVLTF. CDR3 in DNA: TGCGCCAGCAGCTTGGACTCTGGGGCCAACGTCCTGACTTTC.

As to this clone: The same CDR3 is also encoded by other DNA sequences in this sample. The rearrangement links TRBV11-2 to TRBJ2-7; 7 nucleotides agree with TRBD1. The CDR3 is 14 residues long. Per the germline V gene, CDR1 is SGHAT and CDR2 is FQNNGV. Trimming at V came to 1 base and at J to 3 bases, leaving 3 bases not matched to a gene. CDR3 in amino acids: CASSLGQGDYEQYF. In nucleotides, the CDR3 is TGTGCCAGCAGCTTAGGACAGGGCGACTACGAGCAGTACTTC.

This rearrangement joins TRBV11-2 to TRBJ2-1, with TRBD2 matching 7 bases. The CDR3 is 13 amino acids. The ends lost 3 bases at V and 7 bases at J; junction bases unmatched: 3. Germline values: CDR1 SGHAT, CDR2 FQNNGV. CDR3 sequence reads: CASSFILANEQFF. The CDR3 DNA reads TGTGCCAGCAGCTTCATACTAGCGAATGAGCAGTTCTTC.

The DNA for the CDR3 is TGTGCCAGCAGCGACAGGGCCCAAGAGACCCAGTACTTC. Protein: CASSDRAQETQYF. The rearrangement joins TRBV5-4 to TRBJ2-5; 7 positions match TRBD1. Germline lookup yields CDR1 SGHNT and CDR2 YYREEE (reference sequence). The V and J ends lost 4 bases and 1 base, in that order; junction bases with no gene match: 1. This CDR3 is built from 13 residues. Drawing the rest from reference TRBV5-4 and TRBJ2-5, the complete variable domain is ETGVTQSPTHLIKTRGQQVTLRCSSQSGHNTVSWYQQALGQGPQFIFQYYREEENGRGNFPPRFSGLQFPNYSSELNVNALELDDSALYLCASSDRAQETQYFGPGTRLLVL.

V and J are TRBV5-1 and TRBJ2-7; maybe TRBD2 (6 bases). The germline V gene encodes CDR1 SGHRS and CDR2 YFSETQ. The V end lost 7 bases, the J end lost 2 bases, and 13 bases lay between the germline ends. The CDR3 length is 13 residues. CDR3: CASAGQGTYEQYF. The DNA for the CDR3 is TGCGCCAGCGCGGGGCAGGGAACCTACGAGCAGTACTTC. The full variable domain, with the rest looked up from reference TRBV5-1 and TRBJ2-7, is KAGVTQTPRYLIKTRGQQVTLSCSPISGHRSVSWYQQTPGQGLQFLFEYFSETQRNKGNFPGRFSGRQFSNSRSEMNVSTLELGDSALYLCASAGQGTYEQYFGPGTRLTVT.

J is TRBJ2-7 and V is TRBV7-9; 8 bases line up with TRBD1. Germline V gene data show CDR1 as SEHNR and CDR2 as FQNEAQ (reference sequence). This CDR3 is built from 15 residues. V lost 5 bases, J lost 3 bases, and 9 bases stayed unmatched. CDR3 sequence: CASSHRGAGHYEQYF. The CDR3 region has the DNA TGTGCCAGCAGCCACAGGGGGGCGGGACACTACGAGCAGTACTTC.

This clone was detected once. The chain links TRBV29-1 to TRBJ1-4, with D maybe TRBD1 (6 bases). CDR3 length equals 15 residues. In germline, CDR1 is SQVTM, CDR2 ANQGSEA. V was cut by 6 bases and J by 8 bases, with 22 bases left in between. The CDR3 nucleotides are TGCAGCGTCGCGAGACAGGCGAACCGGTGGGAAAAACTGTTTTTT. This translates into CSVARQANRWEKLFF. The full variable domain, rest sourced from reference TRBV29-1 and TRBJ1-4, is SAVISQKPSRDICQRGTSLTIQCQVDSQVTMMFWYRQQPGQSLTLIATANQGSEATYESGFVIDKFPISRPNLTFSTLTVSNMSPEDSSIYLCSVARQANRWEKLFFGSGTQLSVL.

This rearrangement joins TRBV4-3 to TRBJ2-7, with TRBD1 identical over 9 bases. In germline, CDR1 is LGHNA, CDR2 YSLEER. The trim removed 1 base at V and 6 bases at J, leaving 4 bases unmatched. The CDR3 contains 14 residues. The CDR3 DNA follows: TGCGCCAGCAGCCAAGGGGACAGGGTCGGCGAGCAGTACTTC. Its translation: CASSQGDRVGEQYF.

The chain recombines TRBV6-6 with TRBJ2-4; 7 bases fit TRBD1. Unmatched junction bases numbered 7, after V lost 5 bases and J lost 3 bases. CDR1 and CDR2 (germline): MNHNY, SVGAGI (reference sequence). The CDR3 length is 15 residues. Here the CDR3 reads CASSARDSYKNIQYF. The CDR3 nucleotides read TGTGCCAGCAGTGCTCGGGACAGCTACAAAAACATTCAGTACTTC.

The chain is built from TRBV4-1 and TRBJ2-7; no reliable D call. CDR1 is MGHRA and CDR2 is YSYEKL in the germline V gene. Trimming shortened V by 1 base and J by 4 bases, and 11 bases separated the two germline ends. The CDR3 consists of 14 residues. This CDR3 is CASSQVVTTYEQYF. The CDR3 DNA is TGCGCCAGCAGCCAAGTTGTGACCACATACGAGCAGTACTTC.